The 2 T cell receptor beta chains in this list originate from one sample, sequenced in a study of blood T cell repertoires in COVID-19. Only in-frame clones appear in the TCRdb table, and some are missing; sequencing was by immunoSEQ multiplex PCR. The sample yields a few hundred thousand clones, roughly 83% seen once. Sequenced: peripheral blood. Receptors originate from a man aged 80 or over with acute or convalescent COVID-19.

V usage is TRBV5-1 and J usage is TRBJ2-7; D unclear. This CDR3 spans 14 amino acids. Trimming left V 4 bases short and J 1 base short, with 12 bases between. Germline CDR1 is SGHRS and CDR2 is YFSETQ. CDR3 in DNA: TGCGCCAGCAGCCCGTCGGTGAGTTCCTACGAGCAGTACTTC. Amino acid sequence: CASSPSVSSYEQYF. Looking up the rest from reference TRBV5-1 and TRBJ2-7 gives the full variable domain: KAGVTQTPRYLIKTRGQQVTLSCSPISGHRSVSWYQQTPGQGLQFLFEYFSETQRNKGNFPGRFSGRQFSNSRSEMNVSTLELGDSALYLCASSPSVSSYEQYFGPGTRLTVT.

This chain uses TRBV19 with TRBJ1-6; tentatively, D is TRBD1 (6 bases). The CDR3 is 17 residues long. Germline CDR1 and CDR2: LNHDA and SQIVND (reference sequence). The V end lost 9 bases, the J end lost 0 bases, and 18 bases lay between the germline ends. The CDR3 nucleotides are TGTGCCAGCAGCCCTCGGCAGGGGAGCTCCTATAATTCACCCCTCCACTTT. It codes for CASSPRQGSSYNSPLHF.